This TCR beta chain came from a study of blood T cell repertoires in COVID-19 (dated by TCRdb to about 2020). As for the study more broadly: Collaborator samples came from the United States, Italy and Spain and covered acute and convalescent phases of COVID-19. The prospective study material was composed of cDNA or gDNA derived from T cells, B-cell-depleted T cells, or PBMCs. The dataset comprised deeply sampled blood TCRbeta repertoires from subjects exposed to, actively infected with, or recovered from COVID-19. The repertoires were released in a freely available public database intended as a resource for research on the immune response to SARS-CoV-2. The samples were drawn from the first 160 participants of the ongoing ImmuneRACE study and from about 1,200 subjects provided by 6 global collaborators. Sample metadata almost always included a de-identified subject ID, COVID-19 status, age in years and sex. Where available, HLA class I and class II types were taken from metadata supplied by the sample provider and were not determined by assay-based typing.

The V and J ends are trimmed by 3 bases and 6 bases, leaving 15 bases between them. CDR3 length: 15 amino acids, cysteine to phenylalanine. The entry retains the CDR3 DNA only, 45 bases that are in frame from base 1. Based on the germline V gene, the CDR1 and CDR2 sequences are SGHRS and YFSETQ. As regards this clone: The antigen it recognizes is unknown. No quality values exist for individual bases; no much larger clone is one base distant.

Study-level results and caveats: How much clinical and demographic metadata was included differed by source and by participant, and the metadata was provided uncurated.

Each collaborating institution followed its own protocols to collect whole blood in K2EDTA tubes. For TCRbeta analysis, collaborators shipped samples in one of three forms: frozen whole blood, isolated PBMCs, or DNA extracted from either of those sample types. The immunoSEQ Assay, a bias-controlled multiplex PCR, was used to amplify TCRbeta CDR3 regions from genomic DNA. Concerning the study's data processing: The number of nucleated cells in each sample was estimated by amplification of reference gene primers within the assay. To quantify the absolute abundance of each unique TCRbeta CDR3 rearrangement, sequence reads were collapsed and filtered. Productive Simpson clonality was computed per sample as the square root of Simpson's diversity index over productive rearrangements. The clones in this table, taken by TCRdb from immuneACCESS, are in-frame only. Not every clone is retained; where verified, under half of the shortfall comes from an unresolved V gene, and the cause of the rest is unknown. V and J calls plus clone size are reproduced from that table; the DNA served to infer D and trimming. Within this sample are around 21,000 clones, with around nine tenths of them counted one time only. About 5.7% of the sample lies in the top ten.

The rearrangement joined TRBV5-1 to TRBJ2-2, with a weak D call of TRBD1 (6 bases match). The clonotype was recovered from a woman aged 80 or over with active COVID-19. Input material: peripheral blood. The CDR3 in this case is CASSSGAGSAGELFF. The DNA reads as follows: TGCGCCAGCAGCTCAGGGGCAGGTTCGGCCGGGGAGCTGTTTTTT.